This paragraph covers one T cell receptor (beta chain) sequence. The antigen remains undetermined. The record originates from a study of cytomegalovirus exposure and HLA in healthy donors. Overall study findings and caveats: Researchers counted around 180 TCR beta chains as cytomegalovirus-associated.

Per the germline V gene, CDR1 is GTSNPN and CDR2 is SVGIG (reference sequence). The CDR3 totals 15 residues. The V end lost 1 base, the J end lost 8 bases, and 20 bases lay between the germline ends. Clones were read by immunoSEQ multiplex PCR, and TCRdb kept only the in-frame ones, dropping some. The data contain about 160,000 clones, roughly nine tenths of them singletons. V usage is TRBV30 and J usage is TRBJ1-1, with D possibly matching TRBD1 (6 bases). What was sequenced was PBMCs. The receptor's source is a woman aged 30 to 39 in good health and CMV-seronegative. The CDR3 DNA follows: TGTGCCTGGAGTGCCCTATCCCGTCCGACAGGCGAAGCTTTCTTT. It is translated as CAWSALSRPTGEAFF.